A selection of T cell receptor beta chains follows, all from one sample in a study of blood T cells in healthy people across ages. TCRdb redid the calling of the 5' RACE reads with MiXCR, one entry per CDR3 protein. The table lists some 700,000 distinct CDR3 sequences, about 40% of them singletons, with less than 25% in the top ten. Input material: blood. These receptors were obtained from a woman in her sixties in good health. Both conserved end residues are part of each CDR3. A D gene is named only where the DNA matches it firmly. Only part of the rows carry a size: once, few, many, or a class if the clone is expanded.

v_call: TRBV12-3/TRBV12-4
j_call: TRBJ1-2
d_call: TRBD1
clone_size: -
cdr3_nt: TGTGCCAGCAGTTTGAGGGACAGACGTGGCGGCTACACCTTC
cdr3_aa: CASSLRDRRGGYTF

v_call: TRBV9
j_call: TRBJ2-7
d_call: -
clone_size: many
cdr3_nt: TGTGCCAGCAGCGTAGCGACGGATTCCTACGAGCAGTACTTC
cdr3_aa: CASSVATDSYEQYF

v_call: TRBV29-1
j_call: TRBJ1-4
d_call: -
clone_size: -
cdr3_nt: TGCAGTGCCGGAAGGGATAATGAAAAACTGTTTTTT
cdr3_aa: CSAGRDNEKLFF

v_call: TRBV5-1
j_call: TRBJ2-4
d_call: TRBD1
clone_size: few
cdr3_nt: TGCGCCAGCAGGACAGGGGGCCGAGTATACATTCAGTACTTC
cdr3_aa: CASRTGGRVYIQYF

v_call: TRBV25-1
j_call: TRBJ2-1
d_call: TRBD1
clone_size: few
cdr3_nt: TGTGCCACCTCCGGGACAGGGTCCTACAATGAGCAGTTCTTC
cdr3_aa: CATSGTGSYNEQFF

v_call: TRBV9
j_call: TRBJ2-1
d_call: TRBD2
clone_size: -
cdr3_nt: TGTGCCAGCAGCGCCGCAGCTAGCGGGGGCTGGGTTGAGCAGTTCTTC
cdr3_aa: CASSAAASGGWVEQFF

v_call: TRBV25-1
j_call: TRBJ2-3
d_call: -
clone_size: few
cdr3_nt: TGTGCCAGCAGTGATCTAAGGGGGATAGCGGAAGGGACAGATACGCAGTATTTT
cdr3_aa: CASSDLRGIAEGTDTQYF

v_call: TRBV7-2
j_call: TRBJ2-1
d_call: TRBD2
clone_size: -
cdr3_nt: TGTGCCAGCAGCTTATTTGAGACTAGCGGGAGTAATGAGCAGTTCTTC
cdr3_aa: CASSLFETSGSNEQFF

v_call: TRBV20-1
j_call: TRBJ2-5
d_call: TRBD2
clone_size: -
cdr3_nt: TGCAGTGCTAGATCGGGGACTAGCGGGAGAACAGAGACCCAGTACTTC
cdr3_aa: CSARSGTSGRTETQYF

v_call: TRBV5-1
j_call: TRBJ2-7
d_call: -
clone_size: few
cdr3_nt: TGCGCCAGCAGCTTGGGATTTTCGGTCCGGGATGATGAGCAGTACTTC
cdr3_aa: CASSLGFSVRDDEQYF

v_call: TRBV20-1
j_call: TRBJ2-7
d_call: -
clone_size: few
cdr3_nt: TGCAGTGCTGCAAAAGTGCGGACACCGGCGGGGGAGCAGTACTTC
cdr3_aa: CSAAKVRTPAGEQYF

v_call: TRBV29-1
j_call: TRBJ1-5
d_call: -
clone_size: few
cdr3_nt: TGCAGCGTTGGTTTGGGGGCTAGCAATCAGCCCCAGCATTTT
cdr3_aa: CSVGLGASNQPQHF

v_call: TRBV20-1
j_call: TRBJ2-5
d_call: -
clone_size: few
cdr3_nt: TGCAGTGCTAACTACCCTCAAGAGACCCAGTACTTC
cdr3_aa: CSANYPQETQYF

v_call: TRBV14
j_call: TRBJ2-3
d_call: TRBD2
clone_size: few
cdr3_nt: TGTGCCAGCAGCCAACACGGGGGGGCAACAGATACGCAGTATTTT
cdr3_aa: CASSQHGGATDTQYF

v_call: TRBV3-1
j_call: TRBJ2-7
d_call: -
clone_size: many
cdr3_nt: TGTGCCAGCTCACGCAACGGGGACAACGAGCAGTACTTC
cdr3_aa: CASSRNGDNEQYF

v_call: TRBV5-4
j_call: TRBJ2-6
d_call: TRBD1
clone_size: -
cdr3_nt: TGTGCCAGCAGCGGAACGGGACAGGGAGTGGCTGGGGCCAACGTCCTGACTTTC
cdr3_aa: CASSGTGQGVAGANVLTF

v_call: TRBV25-1
j_call: TRBJ2-7
d_call: TRBD2
clone_size: -
cdr3_nt: TGTGCCAGCAGTGTGCCGGGAGGCATGTACGAGCAGTACTTC
cdr3_aa: CASSVPGGMYEQYF

v_call: TRBV9
j_call: TRBJ1-1
d_call: TRBD1
clone_size: -
cdr3_nt: TGTGCCAGCAGCCCTGGGACAGGGGCAACCATGAACACTGAAGCTTTCTTT
cdr3_aa: CASSPGTGATMNTEAFF

v_call: TRBV7-9
j_call: TRBJ1-6
d_call: TRBD1
clone_size: -
cdr3_nt: TGTGCCAGCCGGGACAGGGTTAATTCACCCCTCCACTTT
cdr3_aa: CASRDRVNSPLHF

v_call: TRBV6-5
j_call: TRBJ2-7
d_call: TRBD1
clone_size: -
cdr3_nt: TGTGCCAGCAGTACACTAACCGGGGACAGAGTTTACGAGCAGTACTTC
cdr3_aa: CASSTLTGDRVYEQYF

v_call: TRBV7-3
j_call: TRBJ2-1
d_call: TRBD1
clone_size: -
cdr3_nt: TGTGCCAGCAGCGCCGGCACAGGGGTTTACAATGAGCAGTTCTTC
cdr3_aa: CASSAGTGVYNEQFF